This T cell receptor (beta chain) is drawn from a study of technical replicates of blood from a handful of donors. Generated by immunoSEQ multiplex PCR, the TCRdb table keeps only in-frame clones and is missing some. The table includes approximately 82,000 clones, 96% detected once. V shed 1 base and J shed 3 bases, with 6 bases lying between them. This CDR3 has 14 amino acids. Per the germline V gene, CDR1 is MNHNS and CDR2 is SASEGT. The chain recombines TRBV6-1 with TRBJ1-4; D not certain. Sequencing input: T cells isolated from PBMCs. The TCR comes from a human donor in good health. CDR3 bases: TGTGCCAGCAGTGAAGATCCGGCTAATGAAAAACTGTTTTTT. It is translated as CASSEDPANEKLFF.